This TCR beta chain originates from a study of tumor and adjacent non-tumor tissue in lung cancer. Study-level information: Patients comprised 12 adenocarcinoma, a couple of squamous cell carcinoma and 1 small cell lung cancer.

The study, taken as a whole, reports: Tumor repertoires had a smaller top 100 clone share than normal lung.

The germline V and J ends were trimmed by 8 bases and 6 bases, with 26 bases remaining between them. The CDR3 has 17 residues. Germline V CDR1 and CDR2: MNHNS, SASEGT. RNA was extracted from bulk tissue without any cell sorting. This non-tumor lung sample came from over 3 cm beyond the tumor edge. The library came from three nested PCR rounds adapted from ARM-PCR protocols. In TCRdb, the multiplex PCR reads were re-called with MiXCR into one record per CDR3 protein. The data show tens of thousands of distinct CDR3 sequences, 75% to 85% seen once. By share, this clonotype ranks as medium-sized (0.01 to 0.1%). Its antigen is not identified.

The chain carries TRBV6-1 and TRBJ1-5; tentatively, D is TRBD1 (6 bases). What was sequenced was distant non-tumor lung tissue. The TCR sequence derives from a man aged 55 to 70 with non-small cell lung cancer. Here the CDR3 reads CASWGVGGLQEGQPQHF. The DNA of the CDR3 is TGTGCCAGCTGGGGCGTGGGGGGCCTGCAAGAGGGTCAGCCCCAGCATTTT.